This T cell receptor (beta chain) was obtained from a study of blood T cells in healthy people across ages. CDR3 length: 14 amino acids. Trimming pared 0 bases from V and 5 bases from J, leaving 11 bases between. From germline, CDR1 is SGDLS and CDR2 YYNGEE. Study-level findings and limits: Both higher diversity and more naive CD4+ cells marked long-lived donors when set against aged donors. With age, beta diversity per million T cells declined roughly linearly, significantly by 40. Conclusively comparing naive with antigen-experienced cells was impossible with unsorted PBMCs. The authors considered diversity estimates from one million T cells to be underestimates.

Regarding this clonotype: Its antigen is unidentified.

For the second PCR, which ran for roughly 6 to 11 cycles, a sample-barcoded 5' primer and a J-beta primer mix were used. MiXCR, applied by TCRdb to the 5' RACE reads, yields one record per CDR3 protein. The table records roughly 930,000 distinct CDR3 sequences, around 46% of them present only once. Sequencing input: blood. This receptor was taken from a young man in good health. This chain links TRBV9 with TRBJ2-5; no definite D call. The CDR3 DNA reads TGTGCCAGCAGCGTAGAAACGGCGAGGGAGACCCAGTACTTC. Protein sequence: CASSVETARETQYF.